A selection of T cell receptor beta chains follows, all from one sample in a study of OX40 agonist ivuxolimab in advanced cancers. Here immunoSEQ multiplex PCR was the method, and the copy in TCRdb shows in-frame clones only, minus some. This sample has 65,000 to 100,000 clones; roughly 94% occur once, and the top ten carry 9.6%. This specimen consisted of CD4+ or CD8+ T cells sorted from blood, obtained in a trial of the OX40 agonist ivuxolimab. The receptors originated from an adult with an advanced solid tumor such as melanoma, head and neck, liver or kidney cancer. Both conserved end residues are part of each CDR3. A D gene is named only where the DNA matches it firmly. Some rows mark clone size as missing; the rest say once, few, many or name a class of expanded clone.

D	V	size	J	DNA	CDR3
.	TRBV6-5	.	TRBJ2-2	TGTGCCAGCAGTCGAGATACGAACACCGGGGAGCTGTTTTTT	CASSRDTNTGELFF
.	TRBV19	once	TRBJ1-5	TGTGCCAGTAGTCCCCTACTGAATAGCAATCAGCCCCAGCATTTT	CASSPLLNSNQPQHF
.	TRBV29-1	.	TRBJ2-7	TGCAGCGTTGAAGTTTCCCAGGACTACGAGCAGTACTTC	CSVEVSQDYEQYF
TRBD2	TRBV9	.	TRBJ2-7	TGTGCCAGCAGCGCCGAACTTGCGGGAGACTCCTACGAGCAGTACTTC	CASSAELAGDSYEQYF
.	TRBV6-1	.	TRBJ2-7	TGTGCCAGCAGTGAATTCGGGAATGCCTACGAGCAGTACTTC	CASSEFGNAYEQYF
.	TRBV7-9	once	TRBJ2-5	TGTGCCAGCAGCCATACGGAACCCGAAGAGACCCAGTACTTC	CASSHTEPEETQYF
.	TRBV5-1	once	TRBJ2-7	TGCGCCAGCAGCTTGGCTCCCAGGGAGTCCTACGAGCAGTACTTC	CASSLAPRESYEQYF
.	TRBV27	.	TRBJ1-3	TGTGCCAGCAGGGAAGGGTATGGCTCTGGAAACACCATATATTTT	CASREGYGSGNTIYF
.	TRBV4-2	.	TRBJ1-4	TGTGCCAGCAGCCAAACGATGGAAAATGAAAAACTGTTTTTT	CASSQTMENEKLFF
.	TRBV27	once	TRBJ1-2	TGTGCCAGCAGTTTTTCGGGGGCCCTCGGTGGCTACACCTTC	CASSFSGALGGYTF
.	TRBV10-3	.	TRBJ2-1	TGTGCCATCAGTGAGTCGAGGGGGGGATACAATGAGCAGTTCTTC	CAISESRGGYNEQFF
.	TRBV7-9	.	TRBJ1-2	TGTGCCAGCAGCTTAACGACGCAAGGGGACTATGGCTACACCTTC	CASSLTTQGDYGYTF
TRBD2	TRBV2	.	TRBJ2-1	TGTGCCAGCAGTGATACTAGCGGGGGGGTATACAATGAGCAGTTCTTC	CASSDTSGGVYNEQFF
.	TRBV11-2	.	TRBJ2-3	TGTGCCAGCAGCCTACCTCGGGGAAGCGGGAGCACAGATACGCAGTATTTT	CASSLPRGSGSTDTQYF
.	TRBV5-6	.	TRBJ1-4	TGTGCCAGCAGCCACCGGGATGAGGAAGAAAAACTGTTTTTT	CASSHRDEEEKLFF
.	TRBV6-6	once	TRBJ1-5	TGTGCCAGCAGTTACTCGCAGGGGAACCAGCCCCAGCATTTT	CASSYSQGNQPQHF
TRBD1	TRBV7-8	.	TRBJ2-7	TGTGCCAGCAGCGAAGCGGGGACAGGGTACTCCTACGAGCAGTACTTC	CASSEAGTGYSYEQYF
TRBD1	TRBV28	.	TRBJ1-5	TGTGCCAGCAGTACAGAGGACAGGGGCCTCCATCCCCGCAATCAGCCCCAGCATTTT	CASSTEDRGLHPRNQPQHF
.	TRBV4-2	.	TRBJ1-5	TGTGCCAGCAGCCTGTACAGGGATTTGGGTAGCAATCAGCCCCAGCATTTT	CASSLYRDLGSNQPQHF
.	TRBV11-2	.	TRBJ1-2	TGTGCCAGCAGCTGGCTGGGGGACTATGGCTACACCTTC	CASSWLGDYGYTF
.	TRBV5-1	.	TRBJ2-7	TGCGCCAGCAGCGAGGTCCAGGGAAACCGTTACGAGCAGTACTTC	CASSEVQGNRYEQYF
TRBD2	TRBV19	once	TRBJ2-1	TGTGCCAGCATGGGACTAGCGGGCATTGGAGAGCAGTTCTTC	CASMGLAGIGEQFF
.	TRBV4-3	.	TRBJ2-3	TGCGCCAGCAGCCAAGCTGCGGGCACAGATACGCAGTATTTT	CASSQAAGTDTQYF
.	TRBV4-2	few	TRBJ1-2	TGTGCCAGCAGCCAAGATCCCAAGGGCTATGGCTACACCTTC	CASSQDPKGYGYTF
.	TRBV11-2	.	TRBJ1-5	TGTGCCAGCAGCTTAATGGAGAATCAGCCCCAGCATTTT	CASSLMENQPQHF
.	TRBV7-3	.	TRBJ2-7	TGTGCCAGCAGCTTGGGGGGCCAAGGCTACGAGCAGTACTTC	CASSLGGQGYEQYF
.	TRBV19	.	TRBJ1-4	TGTGCCAGTGGGTCGCACCCCTGGCTGTTTTTT	CASGSHPWLFF
.	TRBV10-3	.	TRBJ2-3	TGTGCCATCAGCGCTTACAGCACAGATACGCAGTATTTT	CAISAYSTDTQYF
.	TRBV7-8	.	TRBJ2-7	TGTGCCAGCAGCTTAGAAAGAGGACCTACGGGTGAGCAGTACTTC	CASSLERGPTGEQYF
.	TRBV13	.	TRBJ2-7	TGTGCCAGCAGCTCCCGGGCCCCCTTTTTCTACGAGCAGTACTTC	CASSSRAPFFYEQYF
TRBD2	TRBV6-5	.	TRBJ2-7	TGTGCCAGCAGCCTAGCGGTGGAGAGCGAGCAGTACTTC	CASSLAVESEQYF
.	TRBV13	.	TRBJ2-5	TGTGCCAGCAGCGCTCAAGAGACCCAGTACTTC	CASSAQETQYF
.	TRBV7-9	.	TRBJ1-4	TGTGCCAGCAAGTTCTCCCCCCCAGACAGCGGTAATGAAAAACTGTTTTTT	CASKFSPPDSGNEKLFF
TRBD2	TRBV19	.	TRBJ2-1	TGTGCCAGTAGTATGTACGGGACTAGCTTTAATGAGCAGTTCTTC	CASSMYGTSFNEQFF
TRBD1	TRBV7-9	.	TRBJ1-2	TGTGCCAGCAGCTTAGCAGGGGGCGGCTATGGCTACACCTTC	CASSLAGGGYGYTF
TRBD1	TRBV11-2	.	TRBJ1-2	TGTGCCAGCAGCTTAGGACAGGGGCTCCTAAACTATGGCTACACCTTC	CASSLGQGLLNYGYTF
.	TRBV28	once	TRBJ2-3	TGTGCCAGCAGTTCCCATCGTGTCCAGATCACAGATACGCAGTATTTT	CASSSHRVQITDTQYF
.	TRBV9	.	TRBJ1-5	TGTGCCAGCAGCGTAGGAGGAACTCAGCCCCAGCATTTT	CASSVGGTQPQHF
.	TRBV9	.	TRBJ2-3	TGTGCCAGCAGCCCCACGGGACGGTATAATGCGCACACAGATACGCAGTATTTT	CASSPTGRYNAHTDTQYF